The next 8 T cell receptor beta chains were all read from a single sample in a study of cytomegalovirus exposure and HLA in healthy donors. It was with 60 Vbeta and 13 Jbeta primers that the PCR ran. The method was immunoSEQ multiplex PCR; TCRdb's version includes in-frame clones alone and lacks a portion of them. Of around 140,000 clones listed, 77% were seen once; the top ten hold roughly 1%. Sample: PBMCs. Receptors originate from a woman aged 60-75 years in good health and CMV-seronegative.

The gene calls are TRBV5-1 and TRBJ2-5; 11 bases agree with TRBD2. This CDR3 spans 18 amino acids. With V trimmed by 6 bases and J by 2 bases, 15 bases remained unmatched. Per germline, CDR1 SGHRS and CDR2 YFSETQ. The CDR3 DNA reads TGCGCCAGCAACTTTTCCCCCGGGACTAGCGGACTACAAGAGACCCAGTACTTC. This sequence encodes CASNFSPGTSGLQETQYF.

CDR3 sequence: CASSLGERGSQHF. The CDR3 DNA is TGTGCCAGCAGCTTAGGGGAAAGGGGGTCCCAGCATTTT. The V call is TRBV7-6, the J call TRBJ1-5; the D gene is possibly TRBD1 (6 bases). Trimming stripped 1 base from V and 11 bases from J, with 12 bases between. CDR1 SGHVS and CDR2 FNYEAQ come from the germline V gene. The length of the CDR3 is 13 residues.

The chain is built from TRBV9 and TRBJ1-2; 9 bases are shared with TRBD1. This CDR3 has 16 residues. The junction had 9 bases not matched to a gene; V was cut back by 4 bases and J by 2 bases. CDR1 SGDLS and CDR2 YYNGEE come from the germline V gene. In nucleotides, the CDR3 is TGTGCCAGCAGCAGGGAATGGACAGGGGCCAACTATGGCTACACCTTC. This encodes CASSREWTGANYGYTF.

This chain links TRBV11-3 with TRBJ1-1; possible D gene TRBD1, 5 bases. Trimming took off 5 bases at V and 1 base at J, with 8 bases between the two ends. There are 13 residues in the CDR3. Germline V gives CDR1 SGHNT, CDR2 YENEEA. CDR3 sequence reads: CASSRQKNTEAFF. As DNA, the CDR3 is TGTGCCAGCAGCCGACAGAAGAACACTGAAGCTTTCTTT. Together with reference TRBV11-3 and TRBJ1-1, the CDR3 gives the full variable domain: EAGVVQSPRYKIIEKKQPVAFWCNPISGHNTLYWYLQNLGQGPELLIRYENEEAVDDSQLPKDRFSAERLKGVDSTLKIQPAELGDSAVYLCASSRQKNTEAFFGQGTRLTVV.

The rearrangement uses TRBV6-1 and TRBJ2-7, with TRBD2 matching 7 bases. Germline CDR1 MNHNS, CDR2 SASEGT. After removal of 3 bases from V and 2 bases from J, the junction contained 1 base not matched to a gene. The CDR3 loop spans 13 amino acids. The CDR3 here is CASSDGGAYEQYF. The CDR3 nucleotides are TGTGCCAGCAGTGATGGGGGGGCCTACGAGCAGTACTTC.

This chain uses TRBV7-2 with TRBJ1-5; possibly TRBD1 for D (5 bases). Germline loops: CDR1 SGHTA, CDR2 FQGNSA. Trimming took 1 base from V and 0 from J, leaving 7 bases between them. CDR3 length equals 15 residues. CDR3 DNA sequence: TGTGCCAGCAGCTTAGACAGGAATAGCAATCAGCCCCAGCATTTT. Encoded protein: CASSLDRNSNQPQHF. Complete variable domain (other parts from reference TRBV7-2 and TRBJ1-5): GAGVSQSPSNKVTEKGKDVELRCDPISGHTALYWYRQSLGQGLEFLIYFQGNSAPDKSGLPSDRFSAERTGGSVSTLTIQRTQQEDSAVYLCASSLDRNSNQPQHFGDGTRLSIL.

The rearrangement uses TRBV4-1 and TRBJ1-1; no definite D call. Germline V lookup: CDR1 MGHRA, CDR2 YSYEKL. V was trimmed by 0 bases and J by 0 bases, leaving 17 bases between them. The CDR3 has 18 amino acids. The CDR3 loop reads CASSQDTRGRRVNTEAFF. The CDR3 nucleotides are TGCGCCAGCAGCCAAGATACCAGAGGGCGACGGGTGAACACTGAAGCTTTCTTT.

In DNA, the CDR3 is TGTGCCAGCACCAATGAACCTTTGAGCTCCTACGAGCAGTACTTC. Protein: CASTNEPLSSYEQYF. V usage is TRBV6-1 and J usage is TRBJ2-7; D is unclear. Trimming left V 7 bases short and J 0 bases short, with 16 bases between. The CDR3 totals 15 residues. Germline V gives CDR1 MNHNS, CDR2 SASEGT.